The 19 T cell receptor beta chains below all came from one sample that was sequenced in a study of blood T cells in healthy people across ages. Next came a second PCR, run for about 6 to 12 cycles, which used a sample-barcoded 5' primer along with a J-beta primer mix. TCRdb itself ran the 5' RACE reads through MiXCR, one entry per CDR3 protein. The sample holds some 760,000 distinct CDR3 sequences; 20% to 25% are singletons and the top ten take under 10%. The same specimen was also included in a second study, on T cells of mothers and their children.

Source material: blood. The receptor set was obtained from a boy between 10 and 17 years old in good health.

This clonotype has more than one count but fewer than ten. This rearrangement joins TRBV3-1 to TRBJ2-4, with a tentative D call TRBD1 (5 bases). The V end was cut by 0 bases, the J end by 8 bases, with 14 bases between. This CDR3 has 15 residues. The germline gives CDR1 LGHDT, CDR2 YNNKEL (reference sequence). The CDR3 protein is CASSQDEFPRDIQYF. The CDR3 nucleotides are TGTGCCAGCAGCCAAGATGAGTTCCCCAGGGACATTCAGTACTTC. Full variable domain (rest looked up from reference TRBV3-1 and TRBJ2-4): DTAVSQTPKYLVTQMGNDKSIKCEQNLGHDTMYWYKQDSKKFLKIMFSYNNKELIINETVPNRFSPKSPDKAHLNLHINSLELGDSAVYFCASSQDEFPRDIQYFGAGTRLSVL.

J is TRBJ2-7 and V is TRBV7-9; D tentatively reads TRBD1 or TRBD2 (5 bases each). From germline, CDR1 is SEHNR and CDR2 FQNEAQ (reference sequence). The CDR3 covers 13 residues. Trimming cost V 5 bases and J 9 bases, with 17 bases left between them. CDR3 in amino acids: CASSPPGRRRQYF. In DNA, the CDR3 is TGTGCCAGCAGCCCCCCGGGACGACGACGGCAGTACTTC.

This chain uses TRBV28 with TRBJ1-2; D gene ambiguous. Germline values: CDR1 MDHEN, CDR2 SYDVKM. This CDR3 is built from 14 residues. Trimming removed 6 bases at V and 0 bases at J, with 11 bases between. The CDR3 region is CASSVGGTNYGYTF. The CDR3 region has the DNA TGTGCCAGCAGCGTGGGAGGTACTAACTATGGCTACACCTTC.

This clonotype has just a few counts. The V and J genes are TRBV29-1 and TRBJ1-2, with D perhaps matching TRBD1 (5 bases). The V gene's germline CDR1 is SQVTM and CDR2 ANQGSEA. V dropped 1 base and J dropped 0 bases, with 15 bases sitting between them. The CDR3 spans 16 residues. The CDR3 reads CSVEVPYGTPNYGYTF. CDR3 nucleotides: TGCAGCGTTGAAGTCCCATACGGGACCCCTAACTATGGCTACACCTTC.

The chain combines TRBV2 with TRBJ1-2, with D tentatively TRBD1 (6 bases). V was pared by 6 bases and J by 2 bases, with 10 bases between. The CDR3 is 13 residues long. Germline V lookup: CDR1 SNHLY, CDR2 FYNNEI. CDR3 sequence (DNA): TGTGCCAGCAGCGCCGACAGGAACTATGGCTACACCTTC. Translating it yields CASSADRNYGYTF.

A few counts support this clonotype. The chain has TRBV29-1 and TRBJ2-5; TRBD2 agrees at 7 bases. From germline, CDR1 is SQVTM and CDR2 ANQGSEA. Losses at the gene ends were 4 bases for V and 5 bases for J; bases not matched to a gene: 10. There are 14 residues in the CDR3. The CDR3 DNA reads TGCAGCGTTGGAGGGAGGGCAAGGAGGGAGACCCAGTACTTC. Translation: CSVGGRARRETQYF.

V usage is TRBV7-2 and J usage is TRBJ2-5; D remains unclear. TRBJ2-7 matches the DNA end more closely, so the J call is doubtful. The V gene's germline CDR1 is SGHTA and CDR2 FQGNSA. The CDR3 totals 14 residues. CDR3 nucleotide sequence: TGTGCCAGCATCGAAGCTCCGGGTAGCTACGAGCAGTACTTC. It yields the protein CASIEAPGSYEQYF.

This clonotype was detected a few times. Its ends do not fully match the called genes, so a read error is possible. The J gene is TRBJ1-2, the V gene TRBV7-2, with 7 bases that match TRBD1. Germline V gene sequence: CDR1 SGHTA, CDR2 FQGNSA. The CDR3 sequence is 18 residues long. CDR3 DNA: TGTGCCAGCAGCTTACGGGGACCGACAGGGCTAACTAACTATGGCCACACCTTC. Its protein is CASSLRGPTGLTNYGHTF.

This clonotype came up a few times. The chain joins TRBV12-3 or TRBV12-4 to TRBJ2-5, with D possibly called TRBD1 or TRBD2 (5 bases each). V lost 7 bases to trimming and J lost 11 bases, with 17 bases between them. The CDR3 contains 12 residues. The CDR3 DNA sequence: TGTGCCAGCAACGAGAACCGAGGGGAACAGTACTTC. This sequence encodes CASNENRGEQYF.

This chain uses TRBV5-1 with TRBJ2-3; no firm D call. The germline gives CDR1 SGHRS, CDR2 YFSETQ. The CDR3 runs 19 residues. V was trimmed by 0 bases and J by 0 bases, leaving 20 bases between them. This CDR3 reads CASSLGPSVLPTSTDTQYF. Here the CDR3 DNA reads TGCGCCAGCAGCTTGGGGCCATCTGTTTTACCGACTAGCACAGATACGCAGTATTTT.

The sample holds a few counts of this clonotype. The chain links TRBV12-5 to TRBJ2-5; weak D call: TRBD1 (5 bases). Near its end, the DNA agrees better with TRBJ2-7, so the J call may be wrong. Germline lookup yields CDR1 LGHNT and CDR2 FRNRAP. The CDR3 is 14 residues long. CDR3 residues: CASGLLETAYEQYF. The DNA for the CDR3 is TGTGCTAGTGGTTTGCTAGAGACAGCCTACGAGCAGTACTTC.

The V call is TRBV6-5, the J call TRBJ1-2, with D tentatively TRBD1 (5 bases). The CDR3 loop spans 12 amino acids. CDR1 is MNHEY and CDR2 is SVGAGI in the germline V gene. V gave up 2 bases and J gave up 8 bases, with 9 bases separating them. Written as DNA, the CDR3 is TGTGCCAGCAGTTACACGGGGGTAGGCTACACCTTC. Residues: CASSYTGVGYTF.

The gene calls are TRBV7-9 and TRBJ2-7, with no clear D. This CDR3 region has 16 residues. Germline CDR1 reads SEHNR; CDR2 reads FQNEAQ (reference sequence). V shed 0 bases and J shed 2 bases, with 14 bases lying between them. CDR3 bases: TGTGCCAGCAGCTTAGCCGTCGGCATCCGAACCTACGAGCAGTACTTC. Its translation is CASSLAVGIRTYEQYF.

This clonotype was counted only a few times. The gene calls are TRBV12-3 or TRBV12-4 and TRBJ2-4; D unresolved. The CDR3 consists of 16 residues. Between the trimmed V and J ends, which lost 1 base and 2 bases, there was a span of 12 bases. The CDR3 reads CASSLEGLGSKNIQYF. For the CDR3, the DNA is TGTGCCAGCAGTTTAGAAGGGCTCGGGTCCAAAAACATTCAGTACTTC.

The J gene is TRBJ2-5, the V gene TRBV5-1, with 11 positions matching TRBD2. The J call is doubtful: the DNA matches TRBJ2-1 better. Germline CDR1 reads SGHRS; CDR2 reads YFSETQ. The CDR3 is 15 amino acids. The CDR3 DNA is TGCGCCAGCAGCTTGAGTAGCGGGGGGGGAAGTGAGCAGTTCTTC. It is translated as CASSLSSGGGSEQFF.

The chain carries TRBV7-6 and TRBJ2-3; no firm D call. This CDR3 is built from 16 residues. Germline values: CDR1 SGHVS, CDR2 FNYEAQ. Trimming took off 2 bases at V and 1 base at J, with 13 bases between the two ends. CDR3 DNA: TGTGCCAGCAGCTTAAACGGACCGGACGGCACAGATACGCAGTATTTT. Translating it yields CASSLNGPDGTDTQYF.

In its sample, this clonotype was seen a few times. The genes are TRBV14 and TRBJ2-5; D possibly uses TRBD1 or TRBD2 (5 bases each). Trimming removed 2 bases from V and 5 bases from J, with 18 bases in between. The CDR3 loop spans 16 amino acids. Germline loops: CDR1 SGHDN, CDR2 FVKESK. Written as DNA, the CDR3 is TGTGCCAGCAGCCAACCAGAGGGGCTAGCTATGGAGACCCAGTACTTC. Amino acid sequence: CASSQPEGLAMETQYF.

The chain combines TRBV7-2 with TRBJ2-5; 7 bases are a match to TRBD2. The J call may be mistaken, given a closer DNA end match to TRBJ2-4. The CDR3 is made up of 18 amino acids. Germline CDR1 SGHTA, CDR2 FQGNSA. DNA of the CDR3: TGTGCCAGCAGCTTAGGGCGGCTAGCGGACTTTGCCAAAAACATTCAGTACTTC. It codes for CASSLGRLADFAKNIQYF.

In DNA, the CDR3 is TGCGCCAGCAGCTTCTTAGATAGCGCACCTCCCTACGAGCAGTACTTC. It yields the protein CASSFLDSAPPYEQYF. The chain carries TRBV5-1 and TRBJ2-5; weak D call: TRBD2 (5 bases). The closer fit of TRBJ2-7 to the DNA end suggests the J call may be wrong. Looked up from germline, CDR1 is SGHRS and CDR2 is YFSETQ. The CDR3 spans 16 residues.